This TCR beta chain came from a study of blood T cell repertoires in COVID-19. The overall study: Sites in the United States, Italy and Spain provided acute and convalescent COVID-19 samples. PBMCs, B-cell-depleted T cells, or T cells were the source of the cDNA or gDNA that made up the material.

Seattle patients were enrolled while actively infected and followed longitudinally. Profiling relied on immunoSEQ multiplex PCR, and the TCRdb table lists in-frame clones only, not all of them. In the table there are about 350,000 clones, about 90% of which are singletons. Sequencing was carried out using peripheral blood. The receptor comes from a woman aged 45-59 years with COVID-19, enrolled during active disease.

The CDR3 nucleotides read TGCGCCAGCAGCCAAGTATTTGACAGGGTATCCTACGAGCAGTACTTC. This codes for CASSQVFDRVSYEQYF. The V and J genes are TRBV4-3 and TRBJ2-7, with TRBD1 matching 7 bases. In germline, CDR1 is LGHNA, CDR2 YSLEER. CDR3 length equals 16 residues. Germline trimming cut 1 base from V and 1 base from J; bases unmatched to any gene: 7.